The next 20 T cell receptor beta chains were all read from a single sample in a study of sequential checkpoint blockade in melanoma. Treatment indicated: randomized to nivolumab then ipilimumab (arm A) or the reverse (arm B). Assay: immunoSEQ multiplex PCR; the TCRdb copy retains only in-frame clones and omits some. Of 35,000 to 40,000 clones detected, more than 25% appear once; the ten largest clones hold 1.6%. The sample was tumor tissue (inferred from file names), taken from a patient given nivolumab and ipilimumab in sequence. These TCRs come from a human donor with melanoma.

This clone has only a few counts. The chain recombines TRBV18 with TRBJ2-1, with D unclear. The germline CDR1 and CDR2 sequences are KGHSH and LQKENI. The germline V and J ends were trimmed by 3 bases and 5 bases, with 11 bases remaining between them. The CDR3 sequence is 14 residues long. CDR3 nucleotides: TGTGCCAGCTCACCTACAGATTCAAACAATGAGCAGTTCTTC. As protein: CASSPTDSNNEQFF. Using reference TRBV18 and TRBJ2-1 for the parts outside the CDR3, the full variable domain is NAGVMQNPRHLVRRRGQEARLRCSPMKGHSHVYWYRQLPEEGLKFMVYLQKENIIDESGMPKERFSAEFPKEGPSILRIQQVVRGDSAAYFCASSPTDSNNEQFFGPGTRLTVL.

The chain has TRBV18 and TRBJ2-7, with 7 bases identical to TRBD1. This CDR3 has 13 residues. J gave up 6 bases and V 6 bases, and 8 bases lay outside the gene matches. Germline loops: CDR1 KGHSH, CDR2 LQKENI. CDR3 region: CASSQTGDSEQYF. CDR3 nucleotides: TGTGCCAGCTCCCAAACAGGGGACAGCGAGCAGTACTTC.

This clone has a handful of counts. The chain uses TRBV6-8 and TRBJ2-1, with 7 bases identical to TRBD2. CDR3 length: 16 residues. Losses at the gene ends were 5 bases for V and 4 bases for J; bases not matched to a gene: 11. Germline CDR1 MNHGY, CDR2 SAAAGT. CDR3 amino acids: CASSALGAGMYNEQFF. The CDR3 coding sequence is TGTGCCAGCAGTGCCCTGGGAGCGGGGATGTACAATGAGCAGTTCTTC.

The rearrangement joins TRBV18 to TRBJ2-7; 11 bases map to TRBD2. The CDR3 is made up of 14 amino acids. Germline V gene data show CDR1 as KGHSH and CDR2 as LQKENI. Losses at the gene ends were 3 bases for V and 7 bases for J; bases not matched to a gene: 5. CDR3 loop: CASSPETSGIEQYF. The CDR3 DNA is TGTGCCAGCTCACCGGAGACTAGCGGGATAGAGCAGTACTTC.

The gene calls are TRBV16 and TRBJ2-1; possible D gene TRBD2, 5 bases. V was pared by 0 bases and J by 12 bases, with 9 bases between. Germline V CDR1 and CDR2: KGHSY, FQNENV. This CDR3 comprises 12 residues. This chain's CDR3 is CASSQSLRGQFF. CDR3 DNA sequence: TGTGCCAGCAGCCAATCCCTCCGGGGGCAGTTCTTC.

The table lists this clone with many counts. One base lacks a clear read or is ambiguous, giving the residue X. The V and J genes are TRBV11-3 and TRBJ1-1; 7 nucleotides line up with TRBD1. This CDR3 region has 15 residues. With V trimmed by 7 bases and J by 1 base, 9 bases remained unmatched. The germline CDR1 and CDR2 sequences are SGHNT and YENEEA. The CDR3 protein is CASXLRTGGNTEAFF. The CDR3 nucleotides read TGTGCCAGCARCCTCCGGACAGGCGGGAACACTGAAGCTTTCTTT.

The table lists this clone with many counts. The gene calls are TRBV11-3 and TRBJ1-1, with 7 bases matching TRBD1. The CDR3 is 14 amino acids. Trimming at V came to 8 bases and at J to 1 base, leaving 7 bases not matched to a gene. Germline CDR1 is SGHNT and CDR2 is YENEEA. The CDR3 protein is CASQGGRANTEAFF. As DNA, the CDR3 is TGTGCCAGCCAGGGGGGGCGAGCGAACACTGAAGCTTTCTTT.

The count of this clone is one. The genes are TRBV19 and TRBJ1-1, with D uncertain. From germline, CDR1 is LNHDA and CDR2 SQIVND (reference sequence). The CDR3 runs 13 residues. V was pared by 3 bases and J by 4 bases, with 9 bases between. In nucleotides, the CDR3 is TGTGCCAGTAGTATCCCTGGAGGCACTGAAGCTTTCTTT. Its translation is CASSIPGGTEAFF.

This clone appeared a few times. CDR3 protein: CASSVRGQGSGNTIYF. As DNA, the CDR3 is TGTGCCAGCAGCGTCCGGGGACAGGGCTCTGGAAACACCATATATTTT. The J gene is TRBJ1-3, the V gene TRBV9; 9 bases are shared with TRBD1. Germline-derived CDR1 and CDR2 are SGDLS and YYNGEE. The V and J ends lost 2 bases and 0 bases, in that order; junction bases with no gene match: 3. This CDR3 is 16 amino acids long.

This clone was seen a handful of times. The chain is built from TRBV6-8 and TRBJ1-4, with 9 positions matching TRBD1. This CDR3 spans 14 amino acids. V lost 6 bases and J lost 7; bases outside the gene matches: 6. Germline V gene lookup returns CDR1 MNHGY and CDR2 SAAAGT. CDR3 loop: CASSLQGAGEKLFF. The CDR3 DNA reads TGTGCCAGCAGCCTACAGGGGGCAGGTGAAAAACTGTTTTTT.

This clone was observed a few times. V usage is TRBV28 and J usage is TRBJ2-3; a possible D gene is TRBD2 (6 bases). CDR1 is MDHEN, CDR2 SYDVKM, per germline. The CDR3 length is 15 residues. V lost 5 bases and J lost 1, with 13 bases in between. Here the CDR3 reads CASSPRLGRTDTQYF. CDR3 sequence (DNA): TGTGCCAGCAGTCCACGACTAGGACGCACAGATACGCAGTATTTT.

V and J are TRBV5-1 and TRBJ2-1; TRBD2 is a possible D gene (6 bases). The CDR3 covers 14 residues. Per the germline V gene, CDR1 is SGHRS and CDR2 is YFSETQ. Trimming took 3 bases from V and 4 from J, leaving 11 bases between them. The DNA for the CDR3 is TGCGCCAGCAGCTCGGGGGAGTTGTACAATGAGCAGTTCTTC. This encodes CASSSGELYNEQFF.

The rearrangement links TRBV6-8 to TRBJ2-4; 7 nucleotides line up with TRBD1. V lost 7 bases, J lost 0 bases, and 12 bases stayed unmatched. Germline V gene sequence: CDR1 MNHGY, CDR2 SAAAGT. CDR3 length equals 17 residues. The CDR3 reads CASTPLGTALAKNIQYF. The CDR3 nucleotides are TGTGCCAGCACTCCACTGGGGACAGCACTAGCCAAAAACATTCAGTACTTC.

This clone was detected only a few times. The chain is built from TRBV28 and TRBJ1-4; no clear D. The V end was cut by 3 bases, the J end by 0 bases, with 8 bases between. Germline CDR1 reads MDHEN; CDR2 reads SYDVKM. The CDR3 has 15 amino acids. The CDR3 region has the DNA TGTGCCAGCAGTTTTGCGTCAGCAACTAATGAAAAACTGTTTTTT. Translation gives CASSFASATNEKLFF.

The chain uses TRBV23-1 and TRBJ1-6; 7 nucleotides align to TRBD1. TRBV23-1 is given ORF status, its function remaining uncertain. Losses at the gene ends were 4 bases for V and 6 bases for J; bases not matched to a gene: 9. This CDR3 has 16 residues. Here the CDR3 DNA reads TGCGCCAGCAGTCCAATTCGACAGGGTGGTAATTCACCCCTCCACTTT. Its translation is CASSPIRQGGNSPLHF.

This chain connects TRBV12-5 to TRBJ1-1; 7 positions match TRBD1. From germline, CDR1 is LGHNT and CDR2 FRNRAP. The CDR3 consists of 14 residues. The V segment lost 5 bases and the J segment 4 bases; nucleotides outside the gene matches: 7. CDR3 DNA: TGTGCTAGTGGTGGTATAGCAGGGGGCACTGAAGCTTTCTTT. Its translation is CASGGIAGGTEAFF.

V is TRBV6-8 and J is TRBJ1-5; no reliable D call. Germline CDR1 is MNHGY and CDR2 is SAAAGT. The length of the CDR3 is 14 residues. The V gene lost 8 bases and the J gene lost 2 bases, with 13 bases spanning the gap. The DNA of the CDR3 is TGTGCCAGCCTGGGTGTCCCGGGCAATCAGCCCCAGCATTTT. Residues: CASLGVPGNQPQHF.

The V and J genes are TRBV4-1 and TRBJ2-4; D not certain. This CDR3 has 13 amino acids. V was cut by 3 bases and J by 5 bases, with 8 bases left in between. Germline V gene lookup returns CDR1 MGHRA and CDR2 YSYEKL. The CDR3 DNA follows: TGCGCCAGCAGCCACGACCGGGAAAACATTCAGTACTTC. Translated: CASSHDRENIQYF.

This clone was found a few times. The chain joins TRBV11-3 to TRBJ2-5, with 7 bases lining up with TRBD2. J was trimmed by 0 bases and V by 4 bases; bases with no gene match: 8. The CDR3 runs 16 residues. Germline V gene sequence: CDR1 SGHNT, CDR2 YENEEA. The CDR3 DNA sequence: TGTGCCAGCAGCTCGGGGGGTCAGGGATACCAAGAGACCCAGTACTTC. It is translated as CASSSGGQGYQETQYF.

This clone has more than one count but fewer than ten. The V and J genes are TRBV11-3 and TRBJ2-1, with 11 bases matching TRBD2. Germline V gene data show CDR1 as SGHNT and CDR2 as YENEEA. Trimming cost V 4 bases and J 2 bases; bases outside gene matches: 10. The CDR3 covers 18 residues. Here the CDR3 reads CASSSGTSGGSTYNEQFF. CDR3 nucleotide sequence: TGTGCCAGCAGCTCCGGGACTAGCGGAGGGAGCACCTACAATGAGCAGTTCTTC.